Listed below are T cell receptor beta chains from one sample, sequenced in a study of cytomegalovirus exposure and HLA in healthy donors. The protocol was immunoSEQ multiplex PCR, while the TCRdb copy is restricted to in-frame clones and leaves out a portion. The top ten clones hold approximately 11% of a sample with under 130,000 clones, 60% to 75% of them seen once. The sequenced sample consisted of PBMCs. Receptors were obtained from a man aged 40-49 years in good health and CMV-seropositive. The CDR3 runs from the conserved cysteine through the conserved F or W. The D gene is left open where the match is weak. Not every row has a clone size; where given, it reads once, few, many or a size class.

j_call	v_call	clone_size	d_call	cdr3_nt	cdr3_aa
TRBJ1-4	TRBV19	-	TRBD1	TGTGCCAGTAGTACCGGACAGGGGTTCGTCAAACTGTTTTTT	CASSTGQGFVKLFF
TRBJ2-5	TRBV4-1	-	-	TGCGCCAGCAGCCGTAACCGTGGCCGGGAAGAGACCCAGTACTTC	CASSRNRGREETQYF
TRBJ2-1	TRBV7-9	few	-	TGTGCCAGCAGTTTGGGGCTGGCCTCCTACAATGAGCAGTTCTTC	CASSLGLASYNEQFF
TRBJ2-7	TRBV6-6	-	TRBD1	TGTGCCAGCAGGACGGGACAGTCCTACGAGCAGTACTTC	CASRTGQSYEQYF
TRBJ1-3	TRBV5-1	few	-	TGCGCCAGCAGCTTGGGAGGTAGGACTGGAAACACCATATATTTT	CASSLGGRTGNTIYF
TRBJ2-1	TRBV9	-	-	TGTGCCAGCAGCGTAGCACTTTTCAATGAGCAGTTCTTC	CASSVALFNEQFF
TRBJ2-5	TRBV9	-	TRBD1	TGTGCCAGCAGCGGTACAGGGGGAGGAGAGACCCAGTACTTC	CASSGTGGGETQYF
TRBJ2-1	TRBV7-2	-	TRBD2	TGTGCCAGCAGCTTACGCGGGGGTAACTACAATGAGCAGTTCTTC	CASSLRGGNYNEQFF
TRBJ2-6	TRBV4-1	-	-	TGCGCCAGCAGCCTTCTTAGAGGGGGCTCTGGGGCCAACGTCCTGACTTTC	CASSLLRGGSGANVLTF
TRBJ1-1	TRBV4-3	-	TRBD1	TGCGCCAGCAGCCAAGAACAGTGGGACAGGTCGGAAGCTTTCTTT	CASSQEQWDRSEAFF
TRBJ1-5	TRBV15	-	-	TGTGCCACCAGCAGAGATCTTGGGGGGAGTCAGCCCCAGCATTTT	CATSRDLGGSQPQHF
TRBJ2-1	TRBV5-1	-	TRBD2	TGCGCCAGCAGCCTGGCTAGCGGGATGGATGAGCAGTTCTTC	CASSLASGMDEQFF
TRBJ2-1	TRBV5-1	-	TRBD2	TGCGCCAGCAGCTCACGGACTAGCGGGAGTATATACAATGAGCAGTTCTTC	CASSSRTSGSIYNEQFF
TRBJ1-1	TRBV7-3	-	-	TGTGCCAGCAGCTTCCGGGGGGTCACTGAAGCTTTCTTT	CASSFRGVTEAFF
TRBJ1-1	TRBV29-1	-	TRBD1	TGCAGCGTACCCGGACAGGGGGCCACTGAAGCTTTCTTT	CSVPGQGATEAFF
TRBJ2-7	TRBV7-9	-	-	TGTGCCAGCACCCAATCACAGGGCCACGAGCAGTACTTC	CASTQSQGHEQYF
TRBJ2-1	TRBV5-4	once	-	TGTGCCAGCAGCTATATAGATCCTTCCTACAATGAGCAGTTCTTC	CASSYIDPSYNEQFF
TRBJ2-3	TRBV5-1	few	-	TGCGCCAGCAGCTTGTCCGGGGGAATAGGCACAGATACGCAGTATTTT	CASSLSGGIGTDTQYF
TRBJ2-3	TRBV28	-	TRBD2	TGTGCCACCGTGCCGGGACTAGCGACCCTGGGGGCCACAGATACGCAGTATTTT	CATVPGLATLGATDTQYF
TRBJ2-7	TRBV9	-	TRBD2	TGTGCCAGCAGCACGGGGACTAGCGGCCTCGAATTTTACTTC	CASSTGTSGLEFYF
TRBJ2-7	TRBV5-1	-	TRBD1	TGCGCCAGCAGCACGGGACAGGACTCCTACGAGCAGTACTTC	CASSTGQDSYEQYF
TRBJ2-1	TRBV7-9	-	-	TGTGCCAGCAGCGATCCAGGAGGGTTTGTGGATGAGCAGTTCTTC	CASSDPGGFVDEQFF
TRBJ2-3	TRBV6-5	-	-	TGTGCCAGCAGTTCGCCCGGGTTACTCACAGATACGCAGTATTTT	CASSSPGLLTDTQYF
TRBJ2-1	TRBV12-5	few	TRBD2	TGTGCTAGTGGTGGACCGGGACTAGGCACCTACAATGAGCAGTTCTTC	CASGGPGLGTYNEQFF
TRBJ2-7	TRBV10-2	-	TRBD2	TGCGCCAGCAGTGACCGACTTACTAGCGCAACCTACGAGCAGTACTTC	CASSDRLTSATYEQYF
TRBJ2-2	TRBV28	-	TRBD2	TGTGCCAGCAGTTACACTAGCGGGAACACCGGGGAGCTGTTTTTT	CASSYTSGNTGELFF
TRBJ1-1	TRBV5-1	-	-	TGCGCCAGCAGAGTGACAGCGAACACTGAAGCTTTCTTT	CASRVTANTEAFF
TRBJ2-3	TRBV19	-	-	TGTGCCAGTAGTATTATTGGGGCCGTAAGCACAGATACGCAGTATTTT	CASSIIGAVSTDTQYF
TRBJ2-3	TRBV29-1	-	TRBD2	TGCAGCGTTGTAGCGGGAGGGAGTGGAGATACGCAGTATTTT	CSVVAGGSGDTQYF
TRBJ2-7	TRBV6-1	once	TRBD1	TGTGCCAGCAGCGGGACAGGGGCTAGCTACGAGCAGTACTTC	CASSGTGASYEQYF
TRBJ2-7	TRBV6-6	-	-	TGTGCCAGCAGTTACGCCAGGGACTACGAGCAGTACTTC	CASSYARDYEQYF
TRBJ2-1	TRBV15	-	TRBD2	TGTGCCACCAGCAGAGAGCGAGCGGGAGAGTCGAATGAGCAGTTCTTC	CATSRERAGESNEQFF
TRBJ2-5	TRBV7-3	few	-	TGTGCCAGCAGCTTAACGCGACAGTACCAAGAGACCCAGTACTTC	CASSLTRQYQETQYF
TRBJ2-5	TRBV2	-	-	TGTGCCAGCACTACGTACCAAGAGACCCAGTACTTC	CASTTYQETQYF
TRBJ1-5	TRBV19	-	-	TGTGCCAGTAGCACAAGGGGAAATAGCAATCAGCCCCAGCATTTT	CASSTRGNSNQPQHF
TRBJ1-2	TRBV11-2	few	TRBD1	TGTGCCAGCAGCCCAGGGACAGGGATCTATGGCTACACCTTC	CASSPGTGIYGYTF
TRBJ2-7	TRBV19	-	-	TGTGCCAGTAGTATCGGTCTACCACCTCCCTACGAGCAGTACTTC	CASSIGLPPPYEQYF
TRBJ2-5	TRBV5-6	few	TRBD2	TGTGCCAGCAGCTTGCCGGGGGGGGAGACCCAGTACTTC	CASSLPGGETQYF
TRBJ2-1	TRBV7-9	-	TRBD2	TGTGCCAGCAGCGGCAACCCGGGACTAGCGTACAATGAGCAGTTCTTC	CASSGNPGLAYNEQFF
TRBJ1-5	TRBV4-1	-	TRBD1	TGCGCCAGCAGCCAGCTTATGGACAGGGTTAATCAGCCCCAGCATTTT	CASSQLMDRVNQPQHF
TRBJ2-1	TRBV19	-	-	TGTGCCAGTAGTATTTTAGGAGCGGGTGGCTACAATGAGCAGTTCTTC	CASSILGAGGYNEQFF
TRBJ2-7	TRBV7-2	-	-	TGTGCCAGCGGTCCGGGACAAAGGGGCGATGAGCAGTACTTC	CASGPGQRGDEQYF
TRBJ1-2	TRBV6-6	-	-	TGTGCCAGCAGTTATGGGGGCGAGGGCTACACCTTC	CASSYGGEGYTF
TRBJ2-3	TRBV7-6	-	-	TGTGCCAGCAGCCTAACGCTGGGCGGGAAGGTCACAGATACGCAGTATTTT	CASSLTLGGKVTDTQYF
TRBJ1-2	TRBV4-3	-	-	TGCGCCAGCAGCCAAGAACTTGGACAGCCGGGCTACACCTTC	CASSQELGQPGYTF
TRBJ2-1	TRBV6-5	few	TRBD1	TGTGCCAGCAGTTTTAGACCGGGACAGGGGCTCAATGAGCAGTTCTTC	CASSFRPGQGLNEQFF
TRBJ2-3	TRBV30	-	-	TGTGCCTGGTCACTAGATTTGGTCGCAGATACGCAGTATTTT	CAWSLDLVADTQYF
TRBJ2-1	TRBV28	-	TRBD2	TGTGCCAGCAGTTTCTCAACTCCGACTAGCGGGACCAATGAGCAGTTCTTC	CASSFSTPTSGTNEQFF
TRBJ1-1	TRBV6-5	-	TRBD1	TGTGCCAGCAGTTACGGGACAGGGGAAACTGAAGCTTTCTTT	CASSYGTGETEAFF
TRBJ2-1	TRBV5-1	few	TRBD2	TGCGCCAGCAGCTTGAGGCGGGAGGATGGGCGTGAGCAGTTCTTC	CASSLRREDGREQFF
TRBJ2-3	TRBV27	few	TRBD2	TGTGCCAGCAGTTATGGACTAGCGGGGAACACAGATACGCAGTATTTT	CASSYGLAGNTDTQYF
TRBJ1-5	TRBV29-1	-	-	TGCAGCGGACTAGAGAGGGAGGGACAGCCCCAGCATTTT	CSGLEREGQPQHF
TRBJ2-2	TRBV4-1	once	-	TGCGCCAGCAGCCAAGCGACAGGGAACACCGGGGAGCTGTTTTTT	CASSQATGNTGELFF
TRBJ2-3	TRBV30	-	TRBD2	TGTGCCTGGAAGTTAGGGCGGGAGACAGATACGCAGTATTTT	CAWKLGRETDTQYF
TRBJ1-5	TRBV19	few	TRBD1	TGTGCCAGTAGGGAGGGAACCAGGGGGAATCAGCCCCAGCATTTT	CASREGTRGNQPQHF